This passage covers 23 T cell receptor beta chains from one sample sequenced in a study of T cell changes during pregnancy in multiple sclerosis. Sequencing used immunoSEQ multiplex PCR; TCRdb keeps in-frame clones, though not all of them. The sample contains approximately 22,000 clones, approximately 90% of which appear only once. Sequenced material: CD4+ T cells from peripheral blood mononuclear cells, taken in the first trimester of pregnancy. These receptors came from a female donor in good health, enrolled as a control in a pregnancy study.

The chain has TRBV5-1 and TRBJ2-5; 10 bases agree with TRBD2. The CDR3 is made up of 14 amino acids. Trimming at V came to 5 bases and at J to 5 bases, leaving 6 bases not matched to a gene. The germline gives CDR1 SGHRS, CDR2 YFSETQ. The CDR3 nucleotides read TGCGCCAGCAGTCGGGGACTAGCGCCGGAGACCCAGTACTTC. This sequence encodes CASSRGLAPETQYF.

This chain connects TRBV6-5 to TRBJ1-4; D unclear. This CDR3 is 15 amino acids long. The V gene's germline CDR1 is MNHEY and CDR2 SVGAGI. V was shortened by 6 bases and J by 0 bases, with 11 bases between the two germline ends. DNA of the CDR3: TGTGCCAGCAGAAGCCACAGAGCAACTAATGAAAAACTGTTTTTT. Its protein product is CASRSHRATNEKLFF.

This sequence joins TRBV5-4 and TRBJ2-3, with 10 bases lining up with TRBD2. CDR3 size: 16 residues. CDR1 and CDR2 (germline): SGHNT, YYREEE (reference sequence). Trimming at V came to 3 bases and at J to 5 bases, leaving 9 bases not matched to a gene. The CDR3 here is CASSSISGGGRDTQYF. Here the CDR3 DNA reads TGTGCCAGCAGCTCCATAAGCGGGGGGGGAAGAGATACGCAGTATTTT.

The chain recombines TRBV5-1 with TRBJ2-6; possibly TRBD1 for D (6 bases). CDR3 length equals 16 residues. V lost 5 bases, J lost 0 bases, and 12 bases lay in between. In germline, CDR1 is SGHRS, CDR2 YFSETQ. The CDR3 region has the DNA TGCGCCAGCAGTCCTACAGGGTACTCTGGGGCCAACGTCCTGACTTTC. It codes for CASSPTGYSGANVLTF. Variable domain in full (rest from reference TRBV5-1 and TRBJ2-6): KAGVTQTPRYLIKTRGQQVTLSCSPISGHRSVSWYQQTPGQGLQFLFEYFSETQRNKGNFPGRFSGRQFSNSRSEMNVSTLELGDSALYLCASSPTGYSGANVLTFGAGSRLTVL.

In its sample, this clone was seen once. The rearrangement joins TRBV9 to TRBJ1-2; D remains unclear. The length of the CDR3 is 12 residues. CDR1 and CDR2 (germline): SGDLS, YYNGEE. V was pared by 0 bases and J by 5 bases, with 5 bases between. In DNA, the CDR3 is TGTGCCAGCAGCGTAGACGGGTATGGCTACACCTTC. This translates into CASSVDGYGYTF.

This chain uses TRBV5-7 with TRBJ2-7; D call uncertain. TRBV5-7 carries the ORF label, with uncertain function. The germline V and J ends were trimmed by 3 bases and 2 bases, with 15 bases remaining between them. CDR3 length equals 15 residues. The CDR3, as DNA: TGTGCCAGCAGCTCTTCCCGTGGCACCACCTACGAGCAGTACTTC. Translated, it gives CASSSSRGTTYEQYF.

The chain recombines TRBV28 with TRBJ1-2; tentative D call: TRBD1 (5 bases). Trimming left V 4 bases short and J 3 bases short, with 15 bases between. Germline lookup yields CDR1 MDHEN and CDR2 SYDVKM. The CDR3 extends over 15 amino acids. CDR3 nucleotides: TGTGCCAGCAGTTCCTCTGGGACTCCCTACTATGGCTACACCTTC. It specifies CASSSSGTPYYGYTF.

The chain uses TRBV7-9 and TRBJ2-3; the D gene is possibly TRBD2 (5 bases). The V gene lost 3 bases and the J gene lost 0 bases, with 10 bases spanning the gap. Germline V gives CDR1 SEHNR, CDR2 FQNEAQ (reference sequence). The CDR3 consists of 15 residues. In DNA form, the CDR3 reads TGTGCCAGCAGCTTGAGGGAACACAGCACAGATACGCAGTATTTT. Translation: CASSLREHSTDTQYF.

The CDR3: CATSRGGTGPQPQHF. Written as DNA, the CDR3 is TGTGCCACCAGCAGAGGGGGGACAGGGCCCCAGCCCCAGCATTTT. The rearrangement uses TRBV15 and TRBJ1-5, with 9 bases fitting TRBD1. This CDR3 spans 15 amino acids. CDR1 LNHNV and CDR2 YYDKDF come from the germline V gene (reference sequence). Trimming removed 1 base from V and 7 bases from J; junction bases left unmatched: 5.

The CDR3, as DNA: TGTGCCAGCAGTTTATTAACAACCAACACTGAAGCTTTCTTT. Translated: CASSLLTTNTEAFF. The rearrangement joins TRBV28 to TRBJ1-1; D unclear. Germline CDR1 MDHEN, CDR2 SYDVKM. Trimming took off 1 base at V and 2 bases at J, with 8 bases between the two ends. The CDR3 has 14 residues.

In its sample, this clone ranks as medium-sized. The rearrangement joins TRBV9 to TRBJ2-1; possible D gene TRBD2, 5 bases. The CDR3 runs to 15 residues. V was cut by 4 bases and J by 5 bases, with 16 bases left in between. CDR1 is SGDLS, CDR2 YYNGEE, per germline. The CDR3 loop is CASSPLTTLNNEQFF. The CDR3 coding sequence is TGTGCCAGCAGCCCTCTGACTACACTCAACAATGAGCAGTTCTTC.

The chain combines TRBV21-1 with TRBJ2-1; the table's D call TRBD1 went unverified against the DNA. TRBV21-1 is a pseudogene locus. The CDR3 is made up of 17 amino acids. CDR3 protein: CASSNSTVVGNSNEQFF. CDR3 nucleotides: TGTGCCAGCAGCAATTCGACGGTCGTCGGAAACAGCAATGAGCAGTTCTTC.

The CDR3 spells CASSPGLSNEQFF. The CDR3, as DNA: TGTGCCAGCAGCCCAGGACTTAGCAATGAGCAGTTCTTC. This chain links TRBV7-9 with TRBJ2-1; D is perhaps TRBD2 (5 bases). The CDR3 is made up of 13 amino acids. Trimming took 5 bases from V and 6 from J, leaving 11 bases between them. Germline V gives CDR1 SEHNR, CDR2 FQNEAQ (reference sequence).

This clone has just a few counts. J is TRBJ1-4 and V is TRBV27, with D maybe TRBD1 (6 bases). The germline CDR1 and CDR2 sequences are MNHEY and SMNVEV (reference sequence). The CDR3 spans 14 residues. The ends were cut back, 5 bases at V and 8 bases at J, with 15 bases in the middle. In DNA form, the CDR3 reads TGTGCCAGCAGTCCCCGGACAGTCAGGGAAAAACTGTTTTTT. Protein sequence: CASSPRTVREKLFF.

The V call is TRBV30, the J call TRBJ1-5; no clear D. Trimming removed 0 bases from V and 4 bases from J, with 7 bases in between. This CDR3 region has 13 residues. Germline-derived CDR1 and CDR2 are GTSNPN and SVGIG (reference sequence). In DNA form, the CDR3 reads TGTGCCTGGAGTGTCGTGGAGAATCAGCCCCAGCATTTT. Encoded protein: CAWSVVENQPQHF.

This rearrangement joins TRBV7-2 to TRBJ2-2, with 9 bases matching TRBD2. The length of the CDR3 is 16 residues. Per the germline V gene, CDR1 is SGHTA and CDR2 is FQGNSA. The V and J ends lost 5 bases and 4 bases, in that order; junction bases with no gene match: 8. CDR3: CASSKNGLASTGELFF. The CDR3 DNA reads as TGTGCCAGCAGCAAAAACGGACTAGCGAGCACCGGGGAGCTGTTTTTT.

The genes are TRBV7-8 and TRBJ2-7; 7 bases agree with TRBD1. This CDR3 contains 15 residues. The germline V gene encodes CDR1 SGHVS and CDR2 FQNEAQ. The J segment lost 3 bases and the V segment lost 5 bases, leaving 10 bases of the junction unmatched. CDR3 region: CASSARQGLVYEQYF. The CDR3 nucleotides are TGTGCCAGCAGCGCCCGACAGGGTCTGGTCTACGAGCAGTACTTC.

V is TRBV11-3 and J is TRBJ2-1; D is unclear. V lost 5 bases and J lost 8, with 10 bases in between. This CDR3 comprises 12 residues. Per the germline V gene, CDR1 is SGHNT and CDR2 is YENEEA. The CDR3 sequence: CASSRRMDEQFF. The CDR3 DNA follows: TGTGCCAGCAGCCGGCGGATGGATGAGCAGTTCTTC.

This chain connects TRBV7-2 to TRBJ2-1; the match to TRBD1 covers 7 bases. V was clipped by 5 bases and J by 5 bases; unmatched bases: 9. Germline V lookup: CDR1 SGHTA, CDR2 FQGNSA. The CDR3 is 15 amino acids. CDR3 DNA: TGTGCCAGCAGCCGACGACAGGGAACCAACAATGAGCAGTTCTTC. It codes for CASSRRQGTNNEQFF.

The CDR3 DNA follows: TGCGCCAGCAACCAACAGGGAAGCACAGATACGCAGTATTTT. Amino acids: CASNQQGSTDTQYF. This chain connects TRBV5-1 to TRBJ2-3, with a possible D match to TRBD1 (6 bases). The CDR3 contains 14 residues. V dropped 6 bases and J dropped 0 bases, with 11 bases sitting between them. Germline lookup yields CDR1 SGHRS and CDR2 YFSETQ.

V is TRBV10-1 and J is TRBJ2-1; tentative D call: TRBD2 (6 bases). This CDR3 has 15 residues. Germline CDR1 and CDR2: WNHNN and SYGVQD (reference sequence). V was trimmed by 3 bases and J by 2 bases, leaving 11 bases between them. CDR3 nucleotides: TGCGCCAGCAGTGAAGGCGGGAAACCCTACAATGAGCAGTTCTTC. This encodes CASSEGGKPYNEQFF.

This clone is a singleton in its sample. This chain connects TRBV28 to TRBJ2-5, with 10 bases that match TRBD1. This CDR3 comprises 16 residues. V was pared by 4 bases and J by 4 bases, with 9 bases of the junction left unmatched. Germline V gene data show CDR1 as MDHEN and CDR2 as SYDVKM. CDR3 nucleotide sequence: TGTGCCAGCAGTTACACCCGGGACAGGGGTGGAGAGACCCAGTACTTC. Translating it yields CASSYTRDRGGETQYF.

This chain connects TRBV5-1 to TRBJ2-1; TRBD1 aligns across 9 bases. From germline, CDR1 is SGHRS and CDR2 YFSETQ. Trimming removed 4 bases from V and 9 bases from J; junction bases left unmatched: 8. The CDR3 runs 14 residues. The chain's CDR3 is CASSAGQGNREQFF. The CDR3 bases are TGCGCCAGCAGCGCGGGACAGGGAAATCGTGAGCAGTTCTTC.